The T cell receptor beta chain described here comes from a study of blood T cell repertoires in COVID-19. In the study overall: COVID-19 samples collected from the United States, Italy and Spain covered acute and convalescent phases. PBMCs, B-cell-depleted T cells, or T cells provided the cDNA or gDNA that made up the material.

The germline V gene has CDR1 SGDLS and CDR2 YYNGEE. The CDR3 is 13 residues long. With 0 bases removed from V and 1 base from J, the gap between germline ends came to 4 bases. Patients in Seattle were enrolled during active infection, then followed longitudinally. Original data processing: Estimation of nucleated cell counts was performed using reference gene primer amplification. Sequencing was performed with immunoSEQ multiplex PCR; in TCRdb, only in-frame clones are kept and a portion is missing. V and J calls and clone size are given by that table; D and trimming were obtained from the DNA. The sample holds about 120,000 clones, nearly 90% seen once. Remarks on this clone: The sample contains more than one DNA sequence encoding this CDR3.

This TCR was recovered from a woman between 55 and 75 years old with COVID-19, enrolled during active disease. The rearrangement links TRBV9 to TRBJ1-1; the D is unclear. Sequencing was performed on peripheral blood. Here the CDR3 reads CASSVDRNTEAFF. The CDR3 DNA sequence: TGTGCCAGCAGCGTAGACAGGAACACTGAAGCTTTCTTT.